The T cell receptor beta chain described here comes from a study of T cells after yellow fever vaccination. Points from the study as a whole: Researchers report a weaker secondary response that nonetheless peaked faster, day 5 versus 15.

TCRdb fed the 5' RACE reads into MiXCR, producing one record per CDR3 protein. The table records 200,000 or so distinct CDR3 sequences, approximately 6.8% of them present only once. This clonotype was seen repeatedly, ten times or more. Its matching antigen is unknown. The V and J ends lost 6 bases and 8 bases respectively, with 18 bases between them. Germline V gene sequence: CDR1 DFQATT, CDR2 SNEGSKA (reference sequence). This CDR3 spans 13 amino acids. The TCR comes from a man younger than 45 who received the YFV17D yellow fever vaccine. The material was CD4+ T cells sorted from PBMCs, obtained on the day of the yellow fever booster vaccination. The rearrangement joins TRBV20-1 to TRBJ2-3; D possibly matches TRBD1 or TRBD2 (5 bases each). The CDR3, as DNA: TGCAGTGCCCCAGGCCTCGGGGCGGGTACGCAGTATTTT. Encoded protein: CSAPGLGAGTQYF.